The text below deals with one T cell receptor beta chain. This clone is categorized as medium-sized (0.01 to 0.1%). This receptor's antigen is unknown. No qualities accompany the bases; no much larger clone lies one base away. The immunoSEQ assay at survey resolution was used to sequence TCRbeta rearrangements from genomic DNA. The paper's data handling went like this. A lowest detectable productive clonotype frequency of 2.59 x 10-5 was observed in the TCR sequencing data. Only productive TCRbeta rearrangements, meaning sequences that were complete and in-frame, were kept for the analyses. Simpson clonality, calculated in the immunoSEQ Analyzer version 3.0, was used as the measure of sample clonality. Clones were binned by frequency as very rare, small, medium, large (1-20%) or hyperexpanded (>20%). OLGA 1.2.3 estimated generation probabilities, VDJtools produced V-gene circos plots, VDJdb was queried for specificities, and GLIPH identified CDR3 motifs. The table was pulled from immuneACCESS by TCRdb, which kept in-frame rearrangements only. Such tables lose some clones; where checked, under half of the loss comes from unresolved V genes, and the rest has no known cause. V, J and clone size reflect that table, while D and trimming were determined from the DNA. Here the sample has about 30,000 clones; about 81% occur a single time. The ten largest account for approximately 2.8% of the sample.

The entry originates in a study of STAT5B mutations in CD4+ large granular lymphocyte leukemia (dated by TCRdb to between 2021 and 2024). In the study overall: Among healthy controls, the CDR3 'QG' motif was associated with a particular HLA allele. The study compared the TCRbeta repertoires of patients with CD4+ T-cell large granular lymphocyte leukemia against those of healthy blood donors. Flow cytometry performed on FACSCanto II or FACSVerse showed that the purified fractions had more than 95% purity among lymphocytes. The paper's findings and limits, for the study overall: Main leukemic clonotypes were private to each patient, although about a quarter of the main leukemic clonotypes were found at low frequency in the non-leukemic repertoires of other patients. Greater clonality appeared to be present in CD4-sorted patient repertoires than in healthy CD4+ repertoires, and the difference was retained after the putative leukemic clones were removed. The data were not HLA-matched, and the relatively small sample size could explain the higher clonality seen in CD4+ compared with CD8+ T-LGLL. TRBV06-family usage was enriched among the top patient clones (8/27) compared with healthy controls (2/35).

The V and J ends are trimmed by 8 bases and 0 bases, leaving 13 bases between them. CDR1 and CDR2 were assigned from the germline V gene as MDHEN and SYDVKM. Inclusive of the bounding cysteine and phenylalanine, the CDR3 is 14 residues long. The only DNA kept is the CDR3, 42 bases in frame from the first base. The healthy controls were 30 to 45 blood donors, and the buffy coats of these donors were supplied by the Finnish Red Cross blood service. All TCR-sequenced material derived from peripheral blood: patient blood samples and healthy donor buffy coats. Peripheral blood mononuclear cells were isolated by Ficoll-Hypaque gradient centrifugation. For the healthy controls, CD4+ cells were obtained from buffy coats by magnetic purification. The Gentra Puregene Cell and Tissue kit was used to extract genomic DNA, and a Qubit 2.0 fluorometer was used to measure the amount of genomic DNA.

This sequence uses TRBV28 and TRBJ1-1; perhaps TRBD1 is the D gene, with 5 bases matching. Sequenced: CD4+ T cells from blood buffy coats. The sequence was obtained from a human donor in good health. Here is the DNA: TGTGCCAGCGGCCCGGGACCCATGAACACTGAAGCTTTCTTT. It is translated as CASGPGPMNTEAFF.